The TCR beta chain described here comes from a study of blood T cell repertoires in COVID-19. Libraries were prepared by immunoSEQ multiplex PCR; TCRdb keeps only in-frame clonotypes and omits some of them. The profile shows 100,000 to 120,000 clones, 85% to 90% of them singletons. The V gene lost 8 bases and the J gene lost 3 bases, with 16 bases spanning the gap. This CDR3 region has 14 residues. The germline CDR1 and CDR2 sequences are MDHEN and SYDVKM. The sample was peripheral blood. The sequence came from a woman aged 45-65 years with acute or convalescent COVID-19. The V and J genes are TRBV28 and TRBJ1-1; D remains ambiguous. CDR3 sequence: CASGEGTTYTEAFF. CDR3 in DNA: TGTGCCAGCGGCGAGGGCACGACCTACACTGAAGCTTTCTTT.